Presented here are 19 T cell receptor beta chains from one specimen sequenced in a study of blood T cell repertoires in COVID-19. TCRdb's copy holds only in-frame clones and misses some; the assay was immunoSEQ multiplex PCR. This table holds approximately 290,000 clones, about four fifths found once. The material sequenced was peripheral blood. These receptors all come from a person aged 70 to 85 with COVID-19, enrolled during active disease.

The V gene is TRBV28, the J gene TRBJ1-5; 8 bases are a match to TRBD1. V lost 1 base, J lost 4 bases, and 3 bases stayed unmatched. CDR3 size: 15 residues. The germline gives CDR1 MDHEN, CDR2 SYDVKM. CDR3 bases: TGTGCCAGCAGTTTATTCCGACAGGGGAATCAGCCCCAGCATTTT. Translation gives CASSLFRQGNQPQHF. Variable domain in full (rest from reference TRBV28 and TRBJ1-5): DVKVTQSSRYLVKRTGEKVFLECVQDMDHENMFWYRQDPGLGLRLIYFSYDVKMKEKGDIPEGYSVSREKKERFSLILESASTNQTSMYLCASSLFRQGNQPQHFGDGTRLSIL.

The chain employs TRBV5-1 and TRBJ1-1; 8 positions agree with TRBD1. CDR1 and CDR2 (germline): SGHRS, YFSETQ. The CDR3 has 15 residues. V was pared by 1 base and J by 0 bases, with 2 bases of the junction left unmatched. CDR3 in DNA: TGCGCCAGCAGCTTGACAGGGGGAATGAACACTGAAGCTTTCTTT. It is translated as CASSLTGGMNTEAFF.

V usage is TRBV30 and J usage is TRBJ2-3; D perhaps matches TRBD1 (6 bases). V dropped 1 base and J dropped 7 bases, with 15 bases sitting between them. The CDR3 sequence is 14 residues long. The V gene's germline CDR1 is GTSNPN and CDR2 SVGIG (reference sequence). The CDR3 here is CAWSEGVGTNTQYF. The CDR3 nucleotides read TGTGCCTGGAGTGAGGGAGTCGGGACAAATACGCAGTATTTT.

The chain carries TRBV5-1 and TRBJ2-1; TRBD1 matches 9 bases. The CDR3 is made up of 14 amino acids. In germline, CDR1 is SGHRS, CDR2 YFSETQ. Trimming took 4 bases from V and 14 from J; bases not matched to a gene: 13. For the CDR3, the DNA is TGCGCCAGCAGCCAAGGGACAGGGCCCTCCGAGAAGTTCTTC. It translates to CASSQGTGPSEKFF.

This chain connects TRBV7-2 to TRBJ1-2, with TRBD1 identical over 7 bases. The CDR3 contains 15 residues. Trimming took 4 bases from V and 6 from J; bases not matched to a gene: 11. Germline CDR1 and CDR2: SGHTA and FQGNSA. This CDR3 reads CASSSTSGTVDGYTF. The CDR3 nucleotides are TGTGCCAGCAGCTCAACATCCGGGACAGTAGATGGCTACACCTTC. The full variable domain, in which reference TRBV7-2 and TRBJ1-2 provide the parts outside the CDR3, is GAGVSQSPSNKVTEKGKDVELRCDPISGHTALYWYRQSLGQGLEFLIYFQGNSAPDKSGLPSDRFSAERTGGSVSTLTIQRTQQEDSAVYLCASSSTSGTVDGYTFGSGTRLTVV.

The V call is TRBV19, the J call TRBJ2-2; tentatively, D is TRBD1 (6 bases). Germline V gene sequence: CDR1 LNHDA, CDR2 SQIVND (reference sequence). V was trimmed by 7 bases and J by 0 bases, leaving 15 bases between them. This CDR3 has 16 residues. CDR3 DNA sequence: TGTGCCAGTAACCAGGGGTTCTCTGCGAACACCGGGGAGCTGTTTTTT. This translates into CASNQGFSANTGELFF.

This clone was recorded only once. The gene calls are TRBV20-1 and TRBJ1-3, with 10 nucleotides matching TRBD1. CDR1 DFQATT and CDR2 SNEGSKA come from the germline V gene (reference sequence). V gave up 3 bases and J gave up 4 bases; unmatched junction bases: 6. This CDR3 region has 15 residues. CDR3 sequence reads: CSASSGQGSGNTIYF. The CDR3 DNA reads TGCAGTGCTAGTTCGGGACAGGGGTCCGGAAACACCATATATTTT.

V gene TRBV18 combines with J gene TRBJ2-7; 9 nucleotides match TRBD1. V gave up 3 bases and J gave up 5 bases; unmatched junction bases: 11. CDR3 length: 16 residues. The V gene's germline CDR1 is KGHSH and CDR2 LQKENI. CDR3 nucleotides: TGTGCCAGCTCACCCCTGATGGGACAGGGAACCCACGAGCAGTACTTC. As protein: CASSPLMGQGTHEQYF.

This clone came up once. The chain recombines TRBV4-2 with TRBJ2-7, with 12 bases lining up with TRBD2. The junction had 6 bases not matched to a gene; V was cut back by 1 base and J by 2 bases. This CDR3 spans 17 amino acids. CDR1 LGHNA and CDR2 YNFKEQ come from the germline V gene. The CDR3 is CASSQVLAGGATYEQYF. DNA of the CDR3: TGTGCCAGCAGCCAAGTCCTAGCGGGAGGGGCCACCTACGAGCAGTACTTC.

CDR3 region: CASRTLDTEAFF. The DNA for the CDR3 is TGCGCCAGCAGGACTCTGGACACTGAAGCTTTCTTT. The rearrangement uses TRBV5-1 and TRBJ1-1; D gene ambiguous. The germline gives CDR1 SGHRS, CDR2 YFSETQ. Trimming cost V 5 bases and J 3 bases, with 8 bases left between them. This CDR3 contains 12 residues. Combining the CDR3 with reference TRBV5-1 and TRBJ1-1 gives the whole variable domain KAGVTQTPRYLIKTRGQQVTLSCSPISGHRSVSWYQQTPGQGLQFLFEYFSETQRNKGNFPGRFSGRQFSNSRSEMNVSTLELGDSALYLCASRTLDTEAFFGQGTRLTVV.

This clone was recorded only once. CDR3 sequence (DNA): TGTGCCAGCAGCTCCTTGACAGGGACCCGTTATAGCAATCAGCCCCAGCATTTT. Its protein is CASSSLTGTRYSNQPQHF. The V and J genes are TRBV28 and TRBJ1-5, with 7 bases matching TRBD1. Germline V gene sequence: CDR1 MDHEN, CDR2 SYDVKM. The CDR3 runs to 18 residues. V shed 6 bases, J shed 0 bases, and the junction held 14 bases outside the gene matches.

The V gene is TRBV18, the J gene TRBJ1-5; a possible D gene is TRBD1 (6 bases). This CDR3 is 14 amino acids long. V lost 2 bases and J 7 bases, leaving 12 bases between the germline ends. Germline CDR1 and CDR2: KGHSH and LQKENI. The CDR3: CASSPFRDNQPQHF. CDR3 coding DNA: TGTGCCAGCTCACCATTCAGGGACAACCAGCCCCAGCATTTT.

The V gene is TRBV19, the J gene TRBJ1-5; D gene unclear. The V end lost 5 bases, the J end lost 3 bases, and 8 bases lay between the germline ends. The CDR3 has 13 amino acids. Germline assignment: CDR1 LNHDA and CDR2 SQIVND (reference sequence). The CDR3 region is CASSSVINQPQHF. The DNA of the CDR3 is TGTGCCAGTAGTTCGGTGATCAATCAGCCCCAGCATTTT.

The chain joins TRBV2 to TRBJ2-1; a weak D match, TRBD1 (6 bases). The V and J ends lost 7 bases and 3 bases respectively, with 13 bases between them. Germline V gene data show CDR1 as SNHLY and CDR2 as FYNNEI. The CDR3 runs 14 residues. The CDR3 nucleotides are TGTGCCAGCAAGGACAGCCGATACTACAATGAGCAGTTCTTC. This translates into CASKDSRYYNEQFF.

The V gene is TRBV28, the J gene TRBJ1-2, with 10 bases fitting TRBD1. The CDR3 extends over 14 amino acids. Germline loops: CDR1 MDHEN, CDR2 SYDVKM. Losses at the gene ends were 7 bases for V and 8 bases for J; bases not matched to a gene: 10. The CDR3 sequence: CASNSGQGVWGYTF. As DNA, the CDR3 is TGTGCCAGCAACTCCGGACAGGGGGTGTGGGGCTACACCTTC.

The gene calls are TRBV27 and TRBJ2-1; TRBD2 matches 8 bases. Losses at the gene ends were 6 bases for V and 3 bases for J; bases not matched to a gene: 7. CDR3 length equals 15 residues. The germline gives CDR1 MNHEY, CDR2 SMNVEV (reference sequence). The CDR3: CASRKTSDLYNEQFF. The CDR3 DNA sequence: TGTGCCAGCAGGAAGACTAGCGACCTCTACAATGAGCAGTTCTTC.

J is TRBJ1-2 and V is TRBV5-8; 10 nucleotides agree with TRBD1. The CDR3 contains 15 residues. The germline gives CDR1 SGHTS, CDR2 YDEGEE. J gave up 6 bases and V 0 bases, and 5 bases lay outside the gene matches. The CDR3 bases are TGTGCCAGCAGCTTGGCAAGGACAGGGGGTAATGGCTACACCTTC. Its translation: CASSLARTGGNGYTF.

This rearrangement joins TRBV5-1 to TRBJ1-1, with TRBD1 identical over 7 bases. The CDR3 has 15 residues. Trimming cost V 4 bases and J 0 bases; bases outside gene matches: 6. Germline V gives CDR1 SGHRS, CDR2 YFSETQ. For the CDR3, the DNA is TGCGCCAGCAGCGTGTCGGGACAGATGAACACTGAAGCTTTCTTT. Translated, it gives CASSVSGQMNTEAFF.

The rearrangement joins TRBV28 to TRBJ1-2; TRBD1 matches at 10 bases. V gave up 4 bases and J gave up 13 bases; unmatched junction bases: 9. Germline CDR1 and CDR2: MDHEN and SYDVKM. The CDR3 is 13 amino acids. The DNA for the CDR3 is TGTGCCAGCAGTTCTCCCGACAGGGGGCACGCCACCTTC. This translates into CASSSPDRGHATF.